This T cell receptor (beta chain) derives from a study of radiotherapy plus CTLA-4 blockade in lung cancer. Across the study: Among enrolled patients, over 15% responded and 31% achieved disease control.

General study results and limits: Early shifts in blood T cell clones, with interferon-beta, reportedly predicted response best. Peripheral blood showed expansion of tumor-derived TCR clones after radiotherapy and ipilimumab.

TCRdb keeps only in-frame clones here, not all; method: immunoSEQ multiplex PCR. The sample has over 100,000 clones, roughly 77% seen once. Germline V gene data show CDR1 as SGHTA and CDR2 as FQGNSA. V shed 5 bases and J shed 8 bases, with 15 bases lying between them. This CDR3 is built from 14 residues. Remarks on this clone: Antigen specificity is unknown.

Lung cancer patients with chemo-refractory metastatic non-small-cell disease were given focal radiation plus CTLA-4 blockade with ipilimumab. The TCR comes from a human donor with non-small cell lung cancer that progressed on radiotherapy plus ipilimumab. Some clones in this sample may be carry-over from other donors' samples. Sequencing used peripheral blood, obtained from a patient treated with radiotherapy plus ipilimumab. The chain has TRBV7-2 and TRBJ1-4; a possible D gene is TRBD1 (5 bases). CDR3 sequence (DNA): TGTGCCAGCAGCAACAGGTTAGGGGTCGAAAAACTGTTTTTT. This translates into CASSNRLGVEKLFF.